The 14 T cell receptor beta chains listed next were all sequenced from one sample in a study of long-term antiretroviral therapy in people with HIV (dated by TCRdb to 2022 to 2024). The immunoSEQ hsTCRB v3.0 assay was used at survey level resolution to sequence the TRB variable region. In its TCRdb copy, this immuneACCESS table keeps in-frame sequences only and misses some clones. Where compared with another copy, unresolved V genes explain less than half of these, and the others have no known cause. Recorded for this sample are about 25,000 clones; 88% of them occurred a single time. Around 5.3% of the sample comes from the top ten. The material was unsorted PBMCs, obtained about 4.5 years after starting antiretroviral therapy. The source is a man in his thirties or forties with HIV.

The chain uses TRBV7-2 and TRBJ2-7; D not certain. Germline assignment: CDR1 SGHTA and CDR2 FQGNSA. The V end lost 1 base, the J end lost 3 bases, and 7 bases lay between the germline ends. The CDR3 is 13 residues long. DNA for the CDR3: TGTGCCAGCAGCTTAGGGGCGCGCTACGAGCAGTACTTC. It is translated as CASSLGARYEQYF.

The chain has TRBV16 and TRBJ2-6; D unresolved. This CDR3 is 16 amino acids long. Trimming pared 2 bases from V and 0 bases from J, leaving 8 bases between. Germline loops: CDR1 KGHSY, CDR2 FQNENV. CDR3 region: CASSQGGPSGANVLTF. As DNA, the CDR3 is TGTGCCAGCAGCCAAGGCGGCCCCTCTGGGGCCAACGTCCTGACTTTC.

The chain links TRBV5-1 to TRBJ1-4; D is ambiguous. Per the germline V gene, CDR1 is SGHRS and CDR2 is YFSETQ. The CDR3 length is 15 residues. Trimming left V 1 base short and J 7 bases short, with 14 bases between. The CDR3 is CASSLPGEPGEKLFF. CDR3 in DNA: TGCGCCAGCAGCTTGCCCGGGGAACCGGGTGAAAAACTGTTTTTT.

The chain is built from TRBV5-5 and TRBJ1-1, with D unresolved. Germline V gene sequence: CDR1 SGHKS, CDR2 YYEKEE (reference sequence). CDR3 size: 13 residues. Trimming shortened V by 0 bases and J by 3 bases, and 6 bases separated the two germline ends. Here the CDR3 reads CASSLVGYTEAFF. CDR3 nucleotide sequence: TGTGCCAGCAGCTTGGTGGGGTACACTGAAGCTTTCTTT.

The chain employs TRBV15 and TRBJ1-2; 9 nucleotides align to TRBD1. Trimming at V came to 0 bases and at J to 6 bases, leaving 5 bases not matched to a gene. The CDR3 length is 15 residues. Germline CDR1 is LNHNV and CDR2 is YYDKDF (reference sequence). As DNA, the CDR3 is TGTGCCACCAGCAGAGATAGGGGGACAGGGAATGGCTACACCTTC. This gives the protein CATSRDRGTGNGYTF.

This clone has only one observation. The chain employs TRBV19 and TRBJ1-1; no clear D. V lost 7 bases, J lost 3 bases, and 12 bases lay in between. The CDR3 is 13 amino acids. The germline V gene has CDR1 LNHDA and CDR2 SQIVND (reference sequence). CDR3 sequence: CASKIGDHTEAFF. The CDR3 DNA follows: TGTGCCAGTAAAATCGGGGATCACACTGAAGCTTTCTTT.

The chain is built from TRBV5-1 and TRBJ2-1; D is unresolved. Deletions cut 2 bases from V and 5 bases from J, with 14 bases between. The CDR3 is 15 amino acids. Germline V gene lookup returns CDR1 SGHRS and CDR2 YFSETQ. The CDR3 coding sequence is TGCGCCAGCAGCTTAAGGCAGGCTACTCACAATGAGCAGTTCTTC. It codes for CASSLRQATHNEQFF.

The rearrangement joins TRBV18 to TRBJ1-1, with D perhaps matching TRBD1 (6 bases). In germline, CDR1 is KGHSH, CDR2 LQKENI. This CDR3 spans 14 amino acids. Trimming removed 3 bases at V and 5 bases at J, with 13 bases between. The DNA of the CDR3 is TGTGCCAGCTCACCTCTTACAGGGATTACTGAAGCTTTCTTT. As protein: CASSPLTGITEAFF.

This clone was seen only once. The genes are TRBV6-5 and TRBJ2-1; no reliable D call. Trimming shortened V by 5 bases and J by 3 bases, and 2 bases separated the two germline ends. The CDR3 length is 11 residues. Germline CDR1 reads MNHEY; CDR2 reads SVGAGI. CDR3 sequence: CASSRYNEQFF. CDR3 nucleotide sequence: TGTGCCAGCAGTCGCTACAATGAGCAGTTCTTC.

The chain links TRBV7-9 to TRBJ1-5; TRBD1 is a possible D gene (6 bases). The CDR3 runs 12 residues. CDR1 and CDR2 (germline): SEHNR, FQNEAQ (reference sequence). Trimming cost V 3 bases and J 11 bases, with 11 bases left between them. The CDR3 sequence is CASSFWGQAQHF. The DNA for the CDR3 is TGTGCCAGCAGCTTCTGGGGGCAGGCCCAGCATTTT. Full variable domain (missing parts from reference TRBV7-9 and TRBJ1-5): DTGVSQNPRHKITKRGQNVTFRCDPISEHNRLYWYRQTLGQGPEFLTYFQNEAQLEKSRLLSDRFSAERPKGSFSTLEIQRTEQGDSAMYLCASSFWGQAQHFGDGTRLSIL.

The CDR3 spells CASSPGLGRESYGYTF. CDR3 in DNA: TGTGCCAGCAGCCCGGGTTTAGGTAGGGAGTCCTATGGCTACACCTTC. The V and J genes are TRBV5-5 and TRBJ1-2; unclear D gene. The CDR3 contains 16 residues. Germline V gene lookup returns CDR1 SGHKS and CDR2 YYEKEE (reference sequence). V dropped 4 bases and J dropped 4 bases, with 20 bases sitting between them. The variable domain in full, completed from reference TRBV5-5 and TRBJ1-2, reads DAGVTQSPTHLIKTRGQQVTLRCSPISGHKSVSWYQQVLGQGPQFIFQYYEKEERGRGNFPDRFSARQFPNYSSELNVNALLLGDSALYLCASSPGLGRESYGYTFGSGTRLTVV.

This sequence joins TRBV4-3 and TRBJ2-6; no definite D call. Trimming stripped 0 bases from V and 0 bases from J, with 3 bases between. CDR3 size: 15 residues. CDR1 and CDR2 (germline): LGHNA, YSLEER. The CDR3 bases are TGCGCCAGCAGCCAAGATCCCTCTGGGGCCAACGTCCTGACTTTC. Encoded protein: CASSQDPSGANVLTF.

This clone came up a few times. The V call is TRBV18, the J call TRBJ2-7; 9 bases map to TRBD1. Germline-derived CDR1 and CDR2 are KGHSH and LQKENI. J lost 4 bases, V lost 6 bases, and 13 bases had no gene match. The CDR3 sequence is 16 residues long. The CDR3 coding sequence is TGTGCCAGCTCGCAAGACCCCGGGACAGGGAAGTACGAGCAGTACTTC. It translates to CASSQDPGTGKYEQYF.

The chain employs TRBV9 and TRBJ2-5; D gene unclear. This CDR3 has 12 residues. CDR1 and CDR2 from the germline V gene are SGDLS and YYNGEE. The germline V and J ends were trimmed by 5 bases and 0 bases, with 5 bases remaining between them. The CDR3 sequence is CASSGYQETQYF. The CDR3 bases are TGTGCCAGCAGTGGGTACCAAGAGACCCAGTACTTC. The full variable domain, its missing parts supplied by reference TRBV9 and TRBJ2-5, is DSGVTQTPKHLITATGQRVTLRCSPRSGDLSVYWYQQSLDQGLQFLIQYYNGEERAKGNILERFSAQQFPDLHSELNLSSLELGDSALYFCASSGYQETQYFGPGTRLLVL.